These 12 T cell receptor beta chains share one sample of origin, sequenced in a study of human T cells and chemical hapten exposure. TCRdb ran MiXCR on the RACE reads and lists one entry per CDR3 protein. This sample has around 350,000 distinct CDR3 sequences, with around 5.5% found just once. Regarding time point: pre-sensitization, week 0. Treatment indicated: therapeutic diphenylcyclopropenone sensitization with weekly scalp DPC. Here the sequenced sample was whole blood, taken in connection with sensitization to the hapten diphenylcyclopropenone (DPC). These receptor sequences come from a young woman with alopecia areata. Some clones in this sample may be carry-over from other donors' samples.

J is TRBJ1-1 and V is TRBV6-2 or TRBV6-3, with D unclear. The CDR3 sequence is 13 residues long. V lost 6 bases and J lost 4, with 12 bases in between. CDR1 is MNHEY, CDR2 SVGEGT, per germline. This chain's CDR3 is CASSRLSSTEAFF. In DNA, the CDR3 is TGTGCCAGCAGCCGACTGAGTAGCACTGAAGCTTTCTTT.

Comments on this clonotype: Germline is not matched at one junction end, which may reflect a read error. The rearrangement uses TRBV11-1 and TRBJ2-1; no firm D call. CDR1 is SGHAT and CDR2 is FQDESV in the germline V gene (reference sequence). This CDR3 comprises 12 residues. CDR3 nucleotide sequence: TGTGCCAGCAGCCCCGGCGAGTCCAACCAGCTCTTC. Encoded protein: CASSPGESNQLF.

The rearrangement links TRBV6-2 or TRBV6-3 to TRBJ1-1; D is uncertain. The V end was cut by 6 bases, the J end by 5 bases, with 7 bases between. Germline-derived CDR1 and CDR2 are MNHEY and SVGEGT. The CDR3 contains 11 residues. The CDR3 loop reads CASRPITEAFF. The CDR3 nucleotides are TGTGCCAGCAGGCCCATTACTGAAGCTTTCTTT.

This chain links TRBV5-4 with TRBJ1-1; D might be TRBD1 (6 bases). V shed 4 bases and J shed 5 bases, with 12 bases lying between them. Germline CDR1 reads SGHNT; CDR2 reads YYREEE (reference sequence). The CDR3 is made up of 13 amino acids. The CDR3 bases are TGTGCCAGCAGCGAGGGGGGTATGACTGAAGCTTTCTTT. Its translation is CASSEGGMTEAFF.

The sample holds a few counts of this clonotype. CDR3 region: CAISAERGGQNEQFF. The DNA of the CDR3 is TGTGCCATCAGTGCCGAGCGGGGGGGACAAAATGAGCAGTTCTTC. The chain has TRBV10-3 and TRBJ2-1; 10 nucleotides align to TRBD2. The germline V gene has CDR1 ENHRY and CDR2 SYGVKD. V dropped 4 bases and J dropped 7; count of bases not matched to a gene: 7. This CDR3 has 15 amino acids.

The CDR3 DNA sequence: TGTGCCAGCAGTTACTATCAGGGGGCCCAAGACGAGCAGTACTTC. It specifies CASSYYQGAQDEQYF. The chain has TRBV6-6 and TRBJ2-7; 8 bases fit TRBD1. Looked up from germline, CDR1 is MNHNY and CDR2 is SVGAGI (reference sequence). CDR3 length: 15 amino acids. J gave up 5 bases and V 1 base, and 7 bases lay outside the gene matches.

This clonotype was detected a few times. The CDR3 protein is CASSPTGITDTQYF. Written as DNA, the CDR3 is TGTGCCAGCAGCCCGACAGGGATTACAGATACGCAGTATTTT. The rearrangement links TRBV5-4 to TRBJ2-3; TRBD1 aligns across 7 bases. Germline trimming cut 4 bases from V and 3 bases from J; bases unmatched to any gene: 5. CDR1 and CDR2 (germline): SGHNT, YYREEE (reference sequence). There are 14 residues in the CDR3.

At least ten counts were recorded for this clonotype. The rearrangement uses TRBV6-2 or TRBV6-3 and TRBJ1-2; possibly TRBD1 for D (5 bases). The V gene lost 4 bases and the J gene lost 6 bases, with 21 bases spanning the gap. The CDR3 sequence is 16 residues long. Per germline, CDR1 MNHEY and CDR2 SVGEGT. The CDR3 DNA reads as TGTGCCAGCAGTTCCAACCTTCGCGGGACGGTAGATGGCTACACCTTC. It specifies CASSSNLRGTVDGYTF.

This chain uses TRBV7-2 with TRBJ1-6; 8 bases agree with TRBD1. The CDR3 has 15 residues. Trimming cost V 1 base and J 8 bases; bases outside gene matches: 4. The germline CDR1 and CDR2 sequences are SGHTA and FQGNSA. CDR3 loop: CASSLGGTGYSPLHF. CDR3 in DNA: TGTGCCAGCAGCTTAGGAGGGACAGGATATTCACCCCTCCACTTT. Full variable domain (rest looked up from reference TRBV7-2 and TRBJ1-6): GAGVSQSPSNKVTEKGKDVELRCDPISGHTALYWYRQSLGQGLEFLIYFQGNSAPDKSGLPSDRFSAERTGGSVSTLTIQRTQQEDSAVYLCASSLGGTGYSPLHFGNGTRLTVT.

This clonotype occurred many times. The rearrangement links TRBV14 to TRBJ2-5; D call uncertain. The ends were cut back, 3 bases at V and 5 bases at J, with 4 bases in the middle. Germline loops: CDR1 SGHDN, CDR2 FVKESK. The CDR3 has 11 amino acids. CDR3 in amino acids: CASSHSETQYF. The CDR3 coding sequence is TGTGCCAGCAGCCACTCGGAGACCCAGTACTTC.

This clonotype occurred many times. The chain recombines TRBV29-1 with TRBJ1-1; 10 bases line up with TRBD1. This CDR3 spans 14 amino acids. Germline V lookup: CDR1 SQVTM, CDR2 ANQGSEA. The J segment lost 5 bases and the V segment lost 2 bases, leaving 5 bases of the junction unmatched. The DNA for the CDR3 is TGCAGCGTTGAAACGGGACAGGGGTGGACTGAAGCTTTCTTT. It translates to CSVETGQGWTEAFF.

The chain recombines TRBV5-1 with TRBJ2-1, with TRBD2 identical over 7 bases. Unmatched junction bases numbered 1, after V lost 2 bases and J lost 5 bases. The CDR3 runs to 13 residues. Germline-derived CDR1 and CDR2 are SGHRS and YFSETQ. The CDR3 is CASSFGGDNEQFF. The CDR3 bases are TGCGCCAGCAGCTTTGGGGGGGACAATGAGCAGTTCTTC.